The clone carrying this T cell receptor (beta chain) was counted only a few times. The length of the CDR3 is 17 residues. Losses at the gene ends were 2 bases for V and 7 bases for J; bases not matched to a gene: 7. CDR1 MNHNS and CDR2 SASEGT come from the germline V gene. The data originate from a study of blood T cell repertoires in COVID-19. Overall study: Specimens from acute and convalescent COVID-19 originated in the United States, Italy and Spain. Nucleic acid was either cDNA or gDNA, and it came from T cells, B-cell-depleted T cells, or PBMCs.

Profiled with immunoSEQ multiplex PCR; TCRdb holds only in-frame clones, not every one. The sample lists 400,000 to 450,000 clones, about nine tenths occurring once. The sequenced sample was peripheral blood. The chain employs TRBV6-1 and TRBJ2-2; TRBD2 aligns across 13 bases. The TCR was taken from a woman between 25 and 40 years old with active or convalescent COVID-19. CDR3 amino acids: CASSEKLAGGPDGELFF. In nucleotides, the CDR3 is TGTGCCAGCAGTGAAAAACTAGCGGGGGGGCCCGACGGGGAGCTGTTTTTT.